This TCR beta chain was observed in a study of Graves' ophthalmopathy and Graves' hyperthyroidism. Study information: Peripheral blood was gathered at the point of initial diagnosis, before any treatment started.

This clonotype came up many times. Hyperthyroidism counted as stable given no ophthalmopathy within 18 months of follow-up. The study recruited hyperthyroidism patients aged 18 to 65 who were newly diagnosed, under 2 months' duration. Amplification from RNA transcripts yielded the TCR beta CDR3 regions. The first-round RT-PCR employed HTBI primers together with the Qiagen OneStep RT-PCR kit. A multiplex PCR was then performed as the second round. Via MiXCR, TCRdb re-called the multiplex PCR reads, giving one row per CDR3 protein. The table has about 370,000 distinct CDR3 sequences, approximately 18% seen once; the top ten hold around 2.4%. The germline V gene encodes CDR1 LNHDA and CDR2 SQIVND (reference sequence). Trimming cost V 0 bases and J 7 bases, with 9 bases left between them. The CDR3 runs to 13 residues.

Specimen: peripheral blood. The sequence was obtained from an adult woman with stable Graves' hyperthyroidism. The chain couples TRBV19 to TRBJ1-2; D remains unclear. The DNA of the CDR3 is TGTGCCAGTAGTATAGATCTGGACTTTGGCTACACCTTC. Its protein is CASSIDLDFGYTF. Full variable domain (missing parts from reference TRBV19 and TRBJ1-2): DGGITQSPKYLFRKEGQNVTLSCEQNLNHDAMYWYRQDPGQGLRLIYYSQIVNDFQKGDIAEGYSVSREKKESFPLTVTSAQKNPTAFYLCASSIDLDFGYTFGSGTRLTVV.